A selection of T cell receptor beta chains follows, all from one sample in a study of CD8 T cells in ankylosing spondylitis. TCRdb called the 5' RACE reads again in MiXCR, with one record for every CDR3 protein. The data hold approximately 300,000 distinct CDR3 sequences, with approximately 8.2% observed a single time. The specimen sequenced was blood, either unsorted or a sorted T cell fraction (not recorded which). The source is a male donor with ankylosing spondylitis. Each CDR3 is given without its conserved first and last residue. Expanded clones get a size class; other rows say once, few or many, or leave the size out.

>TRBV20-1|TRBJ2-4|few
SARPPGLSLAKNIQY
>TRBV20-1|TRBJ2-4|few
SVGLAKNIQY
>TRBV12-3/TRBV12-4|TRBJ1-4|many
ASSLSGRRGEKLF
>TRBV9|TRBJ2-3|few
ASSKRQGLAHLSTDTQY
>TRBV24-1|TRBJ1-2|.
ATSAPGGTYGYT
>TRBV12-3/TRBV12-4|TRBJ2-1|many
ASSPYRQSEQF
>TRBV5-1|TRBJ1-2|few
ASSHTGTANYGYT
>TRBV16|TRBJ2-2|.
ASSRRVAGELF
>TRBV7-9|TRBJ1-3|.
ASRLPGGSGNTIY
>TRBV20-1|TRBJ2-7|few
SADSGTSGSYEQY
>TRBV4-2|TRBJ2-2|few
ASSPRDRDTGELF
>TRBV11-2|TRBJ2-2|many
ASSMPGQGNTGELF
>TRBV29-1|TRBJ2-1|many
SVEKLLDEQF
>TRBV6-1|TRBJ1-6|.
ASSEMWDRRGSPLH
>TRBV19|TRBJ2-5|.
ASSKGLAGTETQY
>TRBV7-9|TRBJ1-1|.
ATFRGGPEAF
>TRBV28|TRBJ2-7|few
ASSLFGDEQY
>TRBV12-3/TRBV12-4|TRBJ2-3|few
ASSLARQRGTDTQY
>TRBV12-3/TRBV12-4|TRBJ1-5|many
ASSYRAGNQPQH
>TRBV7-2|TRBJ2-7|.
ASSFPLGTAYEQY
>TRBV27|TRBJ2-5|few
ASSFSRGTKETQY
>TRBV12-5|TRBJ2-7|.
ASGPLKGQY
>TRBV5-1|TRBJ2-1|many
ASSLEPGYGYNEQF
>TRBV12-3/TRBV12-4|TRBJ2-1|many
ATLTGGVESSYNEQF
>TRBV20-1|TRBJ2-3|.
SASRQPSGTDTQY